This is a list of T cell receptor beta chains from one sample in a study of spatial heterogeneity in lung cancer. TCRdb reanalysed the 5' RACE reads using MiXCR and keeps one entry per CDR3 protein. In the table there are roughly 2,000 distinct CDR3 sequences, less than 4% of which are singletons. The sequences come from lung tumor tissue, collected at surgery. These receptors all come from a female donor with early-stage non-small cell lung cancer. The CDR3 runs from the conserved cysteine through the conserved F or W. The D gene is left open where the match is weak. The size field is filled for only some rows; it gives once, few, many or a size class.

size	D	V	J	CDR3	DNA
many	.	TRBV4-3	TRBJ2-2	CASSPRTGPSNTGELFF	TGCGCCAGCAGCCCCCGAACAGGTCCCTCGAACACCGGGGAGCTGTTTTTT
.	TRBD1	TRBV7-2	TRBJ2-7	CASSYGQDYEQYF	TGTGCCAGCAGCTACGGACAGGACTACGAGCAGTACTTC
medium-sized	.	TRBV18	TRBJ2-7	CASSPGHEQYF	TGTGCCAGCTCACCTGGTCACGAGCAGTACTTC
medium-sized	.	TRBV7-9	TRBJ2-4	CASSLVGSAGNIQYF	TGTGCCAGCAGCTTAGTCGGTAGTGCCGGAAACATTCAGTACTTC
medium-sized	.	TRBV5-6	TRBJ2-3	CASSLDGSNTQYF	TGTGCCAGCAGCTTGGACGGCTCAAATACGCAGTATTTT
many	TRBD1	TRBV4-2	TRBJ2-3	CASRLGQGGGHTDTQYF	TGTGCCAGCAGATTGGGACAGGGGGGAGGCCACACAGATACGCAGTATTTT
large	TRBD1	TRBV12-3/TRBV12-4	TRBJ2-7	CASSPSGQGYEQYF	TGTGCCAGCAGTCCTTCGGGACAGGGGTACGAGCAGTACTTC
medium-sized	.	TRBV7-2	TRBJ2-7	CASSQALVEQYF	TGTGCCAGCAGTCAGGCGTTGGTCGAGCAGTACTTC
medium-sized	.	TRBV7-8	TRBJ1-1	CASRLQEGGTEAFF	TGTGCCAGCAGACTACAGGAGGGGGGCACTGAAGCTTTCTTT
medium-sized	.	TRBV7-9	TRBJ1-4	CASSGRRGDEKLFF	TGTGCCAGCAGCGGGCGACGGGGGGATGAAAAACTGTTTTTT
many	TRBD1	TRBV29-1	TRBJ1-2	CSVQDRGGYTF	TGCAGCGTCCAGGACAGGGGGGGCTACACCTTC
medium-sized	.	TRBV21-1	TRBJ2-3	CASSKRGGDTQYF	TGTGCCAGCAGCAAAAGAGGGGGAGATACGCAGTATTTT
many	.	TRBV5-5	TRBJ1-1	CASSLGRDEAFF	TGTGCCAGCAGCCTGGGACGGGATGAAGCTTTCTTT
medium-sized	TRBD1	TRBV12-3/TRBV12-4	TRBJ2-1	CASSFGQGDEQFF	TGTGCCAGCAGTTTCGGACAGGGTGATGAGCAGTTCTTC
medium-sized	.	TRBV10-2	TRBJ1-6	CASSDRGGSPLHF	TGCGCCAGCAGTGACAGGGGTGGTTCACCCCTCCACTTT
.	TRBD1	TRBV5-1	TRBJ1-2	CASSKDRGGGGYTF	TGCGCCAGCAGTAAGGACAGGGGGGGCGGTGGCTACACCTTC
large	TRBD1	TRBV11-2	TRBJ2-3	CASSRFGGQGAKDTQYF	TGTGCCAGCAGCCGATTTGGTGGGCAGGGGGCCAAAGATACGCAGTATTTT
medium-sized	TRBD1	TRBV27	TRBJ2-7	CASSYRPPGTGAEQYF	TGTGCCAGCAGCTATCGCCCGCCCGGGACAGGGGCCGAGCAGTACTTC
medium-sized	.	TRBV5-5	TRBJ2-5	CASSPTIAGTQYF	TGTGCCAGCAGCCCGACTATCGCAGGGACCCAGTACTTC
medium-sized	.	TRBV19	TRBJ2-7	CASSTTGRSYEQYF	TGTGCCAGTAGTACCACCGGGCGTTCCTACGAGCAGTACTTC
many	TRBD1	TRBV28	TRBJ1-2	CASSLSAFAGGAIGYTF	TGTGCCAGCAGTTTATCGGCATTCGCAGGGGGCGCGATTGGCTACACCTTC
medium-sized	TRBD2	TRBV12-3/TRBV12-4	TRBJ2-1	CASSSPSTSGGGNEQFF	TGTGCCAGCAGTTCCCCCTCGACTAGCGGGGGGGGCAATGAGCAGTTCTTC
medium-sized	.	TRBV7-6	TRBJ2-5	CASSHGSQETQYF	TGTGCCAGCAGCCACGGGAGTCAAGAGACCCAGTACTTC
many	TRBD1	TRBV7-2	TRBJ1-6	CASSAQGALYNSPLHF	TGTGCCAGCAGCGCACAGGGGGCCCTATATAATTCACCCCTCCACTTT
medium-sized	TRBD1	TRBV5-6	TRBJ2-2	CASSFLVQGANGELFF	TGTGCCAGCAGCTTCCTCGTGCAGGGGGCTAACGGGGAGCTGTTTTTT
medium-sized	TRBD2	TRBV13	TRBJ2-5	CASSLGTSGAGETQYF	TGTGCCAGCAGCCTCGGGACTAGCGGGGCGGGAGAGACCCAGTACTTC
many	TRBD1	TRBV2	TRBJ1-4	CASRDIPGQGSEKLFF	TGTGCCAGCAGGGATATCCCGGGACAGGGAAGTGAAAAACTGTTTTTT
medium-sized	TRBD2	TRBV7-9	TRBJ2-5	CASALAGGFGQYF	TGTGCCAGCGCCCTAGCGGGGGGGTTTGGCCAGTACTTC
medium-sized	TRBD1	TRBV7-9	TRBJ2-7	CASSKGQGVTSGEQYF	TGTGCCAGCAGCAAGGGACAGGGGGTGACCTCTGGCGAGCAGTACTTC
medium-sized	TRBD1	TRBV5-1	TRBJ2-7	CASSLGQGALEQYF	TGCGCCAGCAGCCTAGGACAGGGAGCTCTCGAGCAGTACTTC
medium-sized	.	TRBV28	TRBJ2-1	CASTRQGGRDEQFF	TGTGCCAGCACACGCCAGGGGGGCAGGGATGAGCAGTTCTTC
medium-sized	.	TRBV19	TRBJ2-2	CASRDMVRGDTGELFF	TGTGCCAGTAGGGATATGGTCCGTGGTGACACCGGGGAGCTGTTTTTT
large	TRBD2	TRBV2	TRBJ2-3	CASSGLATQYF	TGTGCCAGCAGTGGACTAGCAACGCAGTATTTT
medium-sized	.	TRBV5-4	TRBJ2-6	CASSSSTGLSGANVLTF	TGTGCCAGCAGCTCATCGACAGGACTCTCTGGGGCCAACGTCCTGACTTTC
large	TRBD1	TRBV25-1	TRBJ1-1	CASSGKQGAVIEAFF	TGTGCCAGCAGTGGTAAACAGGGGGCTGTAATAGAAGCTTTCTTT
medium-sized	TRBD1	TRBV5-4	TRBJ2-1	CAMQRWDRVSNEQFF	TGTGCCATGCAGAGGTGGGACAGGGTTAGTAATGAGCAGTTCTTC
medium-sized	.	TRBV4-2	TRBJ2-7	CASSQDSRVYEQYF	TGTGCCAGCAGCCAAGATAGCAGGGTCTACGAGCAGTACTTC
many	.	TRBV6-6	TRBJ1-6	CASEGNSRGSPLHF	TGTGCCAGCGAGGGGAACTCGAGGGGTTCACCCCTCCACTTT
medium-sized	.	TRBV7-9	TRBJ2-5	CASTQSGSETQYF	TGTGCCAGCACCCAGAGTGGGAGCGAGACCCAGTACTTC
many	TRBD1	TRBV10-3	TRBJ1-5	CAISGQGNQPQHF	TGTGCCATCAGTGGACAGGGGAATCAGCCCCAGCATTTT
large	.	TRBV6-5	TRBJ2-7	CASSSQGANEQYF	TGTGCCAGCAGTTCCCAGGGAGCCAACGAGCAGTACTTC
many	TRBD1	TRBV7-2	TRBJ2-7	CASSFEGAFYEQYF	TGTGCCAGCAGCTTTGAGGGGGCTTTCTACGAGCAGTACTTC
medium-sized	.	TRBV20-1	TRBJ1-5	CSATSPYSNQPQHF	TGCAGTGCTACCTCCCCATATAGCAATCAGCCCCAGCATTTT
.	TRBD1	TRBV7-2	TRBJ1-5	CASSSIRGTGSQPQHF	TGTGCCAGCAGCTCAATTAGGGGGACAGGGAGTCAGCCCCAGCATTTT
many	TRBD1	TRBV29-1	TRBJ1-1	CSVGTGPF	TGCAGCGTTGGGACAGGTCCCTTT
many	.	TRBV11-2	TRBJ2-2	CASSWSSGELFF	TGTGCCAGCAGCTGGAGCTCCGGGGAGCTGTTTTTT
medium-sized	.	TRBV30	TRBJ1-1	CAWSVGGATEAFF	TGTGCCTGGAGTGTTGGGGGGGCAACTGAAGCTTTCTTT
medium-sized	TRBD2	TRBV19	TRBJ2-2	CASTHWAGANTGELFF	TGTGCCAGTACCCACTGGGCGGGGGCGAACACCGGGGAGCTGTTTTTT
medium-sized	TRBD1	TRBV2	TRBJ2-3	CASNYGTGGTDTQYF	TGTGCCAGCAACTATGGGACAGGGGGCACAGATACGCAGTATTTT
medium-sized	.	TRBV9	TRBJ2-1	CVSSVGGGGNNEQFF	TGTGTCAGCAGCGTAGGGGGCGGGGGCAACAATGAGCAGTTCTTC
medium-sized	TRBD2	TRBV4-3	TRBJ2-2	CASSRVAGGYTGELFF	TGCGCCAGCAGCCGAGTAGCGGGGGGTTACACCGGGGAGCTGTTTTTT
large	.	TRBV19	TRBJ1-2	CASSIAGSQRYGYTF	TGTGCCAGTAGTATAGCTGGCAGTCAACGTTATGGCTACACCTTC
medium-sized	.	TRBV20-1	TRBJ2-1	CSARATGANEQFF	TGCAGTGCTAGAGCGACGGGGGCTAATGAGCAGTTCTTC